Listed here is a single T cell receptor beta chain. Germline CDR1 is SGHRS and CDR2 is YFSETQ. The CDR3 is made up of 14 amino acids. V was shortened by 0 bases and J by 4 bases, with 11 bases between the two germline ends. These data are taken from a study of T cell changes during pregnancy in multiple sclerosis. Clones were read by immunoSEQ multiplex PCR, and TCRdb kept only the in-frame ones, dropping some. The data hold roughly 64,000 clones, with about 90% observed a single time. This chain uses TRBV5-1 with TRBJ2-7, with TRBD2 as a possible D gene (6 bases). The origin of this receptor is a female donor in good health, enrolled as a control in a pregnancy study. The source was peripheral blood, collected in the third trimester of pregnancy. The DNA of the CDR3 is TGCGCCAGCAGCTTGGAGGTAGCGGCATACGAGCAGTACTTC. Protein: CASSLEVAAYEQYF.